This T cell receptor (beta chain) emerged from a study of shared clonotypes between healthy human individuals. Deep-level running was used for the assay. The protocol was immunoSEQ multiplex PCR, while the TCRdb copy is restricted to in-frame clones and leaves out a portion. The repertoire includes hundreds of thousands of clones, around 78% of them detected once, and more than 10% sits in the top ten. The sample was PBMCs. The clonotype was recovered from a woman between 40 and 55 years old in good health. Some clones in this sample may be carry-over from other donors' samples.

CDR3 DNA: TGTGCCAGCAGCTTAGCGCGGGGCAGGACTAGCGCGGATACGCAGTATTTT. It specifies CASSLARGRTSADTQYF. The rearrangement links TRBV7-9 to TRBJ2-3; 9 bases map to TRBD2. This CDR3 comprises 17 residues. Looked up from germline, CDR1 is SEHNR and CDR2 is FQNEAQ (reference sequence). Trimming cost V 0 bases and J 6 bases; bases outside gene matches: 10.